The 27 T cell receptor beta chains reported below all come from one sample, sequenced in a study of T cells after posttransplantation cyclophosphamide. Treatment was busulfan-fludarabine conditioning, a marrow graft, and cyclophosphamide on days +3 and +4. Profiling relied on immunoSEQ multiplex PCR, and the TCRdb table lists in-frame clones only, not all of them. The sample consists of more than 2,000 clones, 55% to 70% of them appearing once. The sequences come from PBMCs, collected after allogeneic stem cell transplant with posttransplant cyclophosphamide. These receptors were collected from a male patient in his sixties or seventies who received an allogeneic stem cell transplant from a related donor and was CMV-positive. Some T cells may trace back to the graft donor.

V is TRBV6-1 and J is TRBJ1-3; D is unclear. Germline CDR1 MNHNS, CDR2 SASEGT. CDR3 length: 15 amino acids. The V gene lost 0 bases and the J gene lost 2 bases, with 8 bases spanning the gap. In DNA form, the CDR3 reads TGTGCCAGCAGTGAAGCGGGAGGAGCTGGAAACACCATATATTTT. Amino acid sequence: CASSEAGGAGNTIYF.

This clone appeared once. The chain joins TRBV7-2 to TRBJ2-6, with D uncertain. Per the germline V gene, CDR1 is SGHTA and CDR2 is FQGNSA. Trimming removed 8 bases at V and 0 bases at J, with 17 bases between. The CDR3 has 17 residues. CDR3: CASGDTRLTSGANVLTF. CDR3 in DNA: TGTGCCAGCGGCGACACGCGATTGACCTCTGGGGCCAACGTCCTGACTTTC.

The V call is TRBV6-6, the J call TRBJ2-7; 7 bases are shared with TRBD2. This CDR3 comprises 16 residues. V dropped 0 bases and J dropped 4; count of bases not matched to a gene: 9. Germline V gene lookup returns CDR1 MNHNY and CDR2 SVGAGI (reference sequence). CDR3 in amino acids: CASSYSKGLGGYEQYF. The CDR3, as DNA: TGTGCCAGCAGTTACTCGAAAGGACTAGGAGGTTACGAGCAGTACTTC.

The rearrangement joins TRBV21-1 to TRBJ2-1; the D call TRBD2 from the table was never checked on the DNA. TRBV21-1 is a pseudogene segment. The CDR3 has 21 residues. The DNA of the CDR3 is TGTGCCAGCAGCAAATTGTCCTACCTGGGGTTGCGGGAGGAACCCTACAATGAGCAGTTCTTC. It specifies CASSKLSYLGLREEPYNEQFF.

This chain joins TRBV30 and TRBJ2-5, with 10 bases identical to TRBD2. The CDR3 is 15 amino acids. Germline-derived CDR1 and CDR2 are GTSNPN and SVGIG (reference sequence). The V and J ends lost 0 bases and 4 bases, in that order; junction bases with no gene match: 5. The CDR3 bases are TGTGCCTGGAGTGTAACCAGCGGGGGGGGAGAGACCCAGTACTTC. Residues: CAWSVTSGGGETQYF.

On this clone itself: At one of its ends the junction is not consistent with the germline gene, which may arise from a read error. The chain carries TRBV18 and TRBJ2-5, with 7 bases identical to TRBD1. CDR1 is KGHSH and CDR2 is LQKENI in the germline V gene. The CDR3 totals 17 residues. Here the CDR3 reads CAGSPPPSTGDAEAQYF. The CDR3, as DNA: TGTGCCGGCTCACCACCGCCTTCTACAGGGGATGCGGAGGCCCAGTACTTC. Full variable domain (missing parts from reference TRBV18 and TRBJ2-5): NAGVMQNPRHLVRRRGQEARLRCSPMKGHSHVYWYRQLPEEGLKFMVYLQKENIIDESGMPKERFSAEFPKEGPSILRIQQVVRGDSAAYFCAGSPPPSTGDAEAQYFGPGTRLLVL.

V gene TRBV5-1 combines with J gene TRBJ2-1; D ambiguous. Per germline, CDR1 SGHRS and CDR2 YFSETQ. Trimming took 3 bases from V and 0 from J, leaving 10 bases between them. The CDR3 is made up of 15 amino acids. The CDR3 DNA follows: TGCGCCAGCAGCTCGTCTATAAGCTCCTACAATGAGCAGTTCTTC. Residues: CASSSSISSYNEQFF.

The V gene is TRBV30, the J gene TRBJ1-5; no clear D gene. Germline V gene lookup returns CDR1 GTSNPN and CDR2 SVGIG (reference sequence). The CDR3 is 14 residues long. Between the trimmed V and J ends, which lost 2 bases and 2 bases, there was a span of 10 bases. The CDR3 nucleotides are TGTGCCTGGAGTAAAACCCAGGGCAATCAGCCCCAGCATTTT. Translation gives CAWSKTQGNQPQHF. Full variable domain (outside the CDR3, taken from reference TRBV30 and TRBJ1-5): SQTIHQWPATLVQPVGSPLSLECTVEGTSNPNLYWYRQAAGRGLQLLFYSVGIGQISSEVPQNLSASRPQDRQFILSSKKLLLSDSGFYLCAWSKTQGNQPQHFGDGTRLSIL.

The chain links TRBV4-2 to TRBJ1-2; possible D gene TRBD1, 6 bases. V lost 3 bases to trimming and J lost 0 bases, with 14 bases between them. The CDR3 is 16 residues long. Germline assignment: CDR1 LGHNA and CDR2 YNFKEQ. In DNA, the CDR3 is TGTGCCAGCAGCCAGGACTTTACAGGGACTAACTATGGCTACACCTTC. Translated, it gives CASSQDFTGTNYGYTF.

The genes are TRBV30 and TRBJ2-7; TRBD1 might be the D (6 bases). The CDR3 totals 12 residues. Trimming left V 7 bases short and J 5 bases short, with 15 bases between. Per germline, CDR1 GTSNPN and CDR2 SVGIG (reference sequence). The CDR3 coding sequence is TGTGCCTCTGGTAGGGGGTGGGACGAGCAGTACTTC. Its protein product is CASGRGWDEQYF.

V gene TRBV7-9 combines with J gene TRBJ2-1, with 9 bases aligning to TRBD2. In germline, CDR1 is SEHNR, CDR2 FQNEAQ (reference sequence). The length of the CDR3 is 17 residues. J was trimmed by 5 bases and V by 2 bases; bases with no gene match: 10. This CDR3 is CASSLPFRLAVDNEQFF. The CDR3 nucleotides read TGTGCCAGCAGCTTACCCTTCCGACTAGCGGTTGACAATGAGCAGTTCTTC.

V is TRBV5-4 and J is TRBJ2-5, with D possibly being TRBD1 (5 bases). CDR3 length: 17 residues. Germline CDR1 and CDR2: SGHNT and YYREEE (reference sequence). The V and J ends lost 4 bases and 0 bases respectively, with 19 bases between them. In DNA, the CDR3 is TGTGCCAGCAGCGAACGGTTGACAGAGAATTACCAAGAGACCCAGTACTTC. It yields the protein CASSERLTENYQETQYF. Variable domain in full (rest from reference TRBV5-4 and TRBJ2-5): ETGVTQSPTHLIKTRGQQVTLRCSSQSGHNTVSWYQQALGQGPQFIFQYYREEENGRGNFPPRFSGLQFPNYSSELNVNALELDDSALYLCASSERLTENYQETQYFGPGTRLLVL.

This clone qualifies as large. This rearrangement joins TRBV27 to TRBJ2-7; weak D call: TRBD2 (5 bases). With 7 bases removed from V and 3 bases from J, the gap between germline ends came to 7 bases. Germline assignment: CDR1 MNHEY and CDR2 SMNVEV (reference sequence). The CDR3 is 11 amino acids. CDR3 protein: CASIEGYEQYF. DNA of the CDR3: TGTGCCAGCATTGAGGGCTACGAGCAGTACTTC.

This clone came up a few times. The chain has TRBV2 and TRBJ1-5; a possible D gene is TRBD1 (6 bases). The CDR3 runs to 15 residues. Germline-derived CDR1 and CDR2 are SNHLY and FYNNEI. Trimming removed 7 bases at V and 5 bases at J, with 18 bases between. In DNA form, the CDR3 reads TGTGCCAGCATTAAGGAGCCAGGGGCGGATCAGCCCCAGCATTTT. Translating it yields CASIKEPGADQPQHF.

V gene TRBV29-1 combines with J gene TRBJ2-1; 8 positions agree with TRBD1. Germline V gives CDR1 SQVTM, CDR2 ANQGSEA. The CDR3 loop spans 14 amino acids. V was pared by 4 bases and J by 3 bases, with 5 bases of the junction left unmatched. The DNA for the CDR3 is TGCAGCGTTGTAGGGACAGGCAGCTACAATGAGCAGTTCTTC. Protein: CSVVGTGSYNEQFF.

The rearrangement links TRBV11-2 to TRBJ1-1; D might be TRBD1 (5 bases). Germline V gene lookup returns CDR1 SGHAT and CDR2 FQNNGV. Trimming left V 5 bases short and J 1 base short, with 8 bases between. CDR3 length: 13 amino acids. CDR3 sequence reads: CASSPGANTEAFF. The CDR3 nucleotides read TGTGCCAGCAGCCCTGGGGCGAACACTGAAGCTTTCTTT.

This clone was seen a single time. The chain employs TRBV2 and TRBJ2-7, with D tentatively TRBD1 (6 bases). Germline assignment: CDR1 SNHLY and CDR2 FYNNEI. Deletions cut 6 bases from V and 3 bases from J, with 12 bases between. The CDR3 runs to 13 residues. The CDR3 loop reads CASSRDINYEQYF. CDR3 DNA: TGTGCCAGCAGCCGGGACATAAACTACGAGCAGTACTTC.

The table lists this clone with a few counts. This chain joins TRBV7-2 and TRBJ1-3, with TRBD1 matching over 8 bases. The CDR3 consists of 17 residues. Germline values: CDR1 SGHTA, CDR2 FQGNSA. With 2 bases clipped from V and 0 bases from J, the junction kept 6 bases outside the gene matches. Here the CDR3 reads CASSLIAGGASGNTIYF. CDR3 coding DNA: TGTGCCAGCAGCTTAATCGCAGGGGGCGCCTCTGGAAACACCATATATTTT.

The CDR3 reads CASSLRGVWGANVLTF. CDR3 DNA sequence: TGTGCCAGCAGTTTACGGGGGGTATGGGGGGCCAACGTCCTGACTTTC. The genes are TRBV27 and TRBJ2-6, with 7 bases fitting TRBD2. The ends lost 2 bases at V and 4 bases at J; junction bases unmatched: 5. There are 16 residues in the CDR3. The germline gives CDR1 MNHEY, CDR2 SMNVEV (reference sequence). The full variable domain, with the rest looked up from reference TRBV27 and TRBJ2-6, is EAQVTQNPRYLITVTGKKLTVTCSQNMNHEYMSWYRQDPGLGLRQIYYSMNVEVTDKGDVPEGYKVSRKEKRNFPLILESPSPNQTSLYFCASSLRGVWGANVLTFGAGSRLTVL.

This rearrangement joins TRBV4-1 to TRBJ2-4; D is possibly TRBD2 (6 bases). CDR3 length: 20 amino acids. Germline CDR1 reads MGHRA; CDR2 reads YSYEKL. V shed 0 bases and J shed 1 base, with 22 bases lying between them. In nucleotides, the CDR3 is TGCGCCAGCAGCCAAGATAGTCCAGCGGGCGGAGTGTCGGCCAAAAACATTCAGTACTTC. Protein sequence: CASSQDSPAGGVSAKNIQYF.

This clone was observed a handful of times. The chain recombines TRBV6-5 with TRBJ2-7, with 11 bases matching TRBD2. Losses at the gene ends were 8 bases for V and 7 bases for J; bases not matched to a gene: 13. The CDR3 is 15 residues long. Germline CDR1 reads MNHEY; CDR2 reads SVGAGI. CDR3: CASSSPRLAGNEQYF. In nucleotides, the CDR3 is TGTGCCAGCTCCTCACCTCGACTAGCGGGAAATGAGCAGTACTTC.

The chain recombines TRBV6-1 with TRBJ1-6, with D unresolved. Germline lookup yields CDR1 MNHNS and CDR2 SASEGT. The V and J ends lost 11 bases and 13 bases respectively, with 9 bases between them. The CDR3 spans 9 residues. CDR3 coding DNA: TGTGCCGGCCGGGAGCCCCTCCACTTT. Translating it yields CAGREPLHF.

This rearrangement joins TRBV4-1 to TRBJ1-1, with a tentative D call TRBD1 (6 bases). The V gene lost 4 bases and the J gene lost 0 bases, with 9 bases spanning the gap. The CDR3 consists of 14 residues. The germline V gene encodes CDR1 MGHRA and CDR2 YSYEKL. The CDR3 spells CASSPTGMNTEAFF. In nucleotides, the CDR3 is TGCGCCAGCAGCCCTACAGGGATGAACACTGAAGCTTTCTTT.

This clone was seen more than once but under ten times. The chain employs TRBV5-4 and TRBJ1-2, with 7 bases lining up with TRBD1. The CDR3 is made up of 14 amino acids. V lost 2 bases and J lost 3; bases outside the gene matches: 4. CDR1 SGHNT and CDR2 YYREEE come from the germline V gene (reference sequence). CDR3 bases: TGTGCCAGCAGCTTCCGACAGGGCGACTATGGCTACACCTTC. Protein product: CASSFRQGDYGYTF.

The chain uses TRBV6-1 and TRBJ1-2, with D maybe TRBD1 (6 bases). With 5 bases removed from V and 4 bases from J, the gap between germline ends came to 11 bases. The germline V gene has CDR1 MNHNS and CDR2 SASEGT. CDR3 length: 13 residues. The CDR3 DNA is TGTGCCAGCAGTCTGGACAGCAGCTATGGCTACACCTTC. This translates into CASSLDSSYGYTF.

The chain couples TRBV6-1 to TRBJ2-5, with 11 bases matching TRBD2. This CDR3 has 20 amino acids. V lost 2 bases, J lost 7 bases, and 21 bases stayed unmatched. Germline V gene lookup returns CDR1 MNHNS and CDR2 SASEGT. For the CDR3, the DNA is TGTGCCAGCAGTGAACAACCGCTAAGTAGCGGGGGGGCCAGGGACGTGACCCAGTACTTC. Its protein product is CASSEQPLSSGGARDVTQYF.

The V and J genes are TRBV9 and TRBJ1-3; TRBD1 might be the D (5 bases). CDR3 length: 15 amino acids. Germline loops: CDR1 SGDLS, CDR2 YYNGEE. V lost 1 base to trimming and J lost 4 bases, with 12 bases between them. CDR3 residues: CASSVTGASGNTIYF. CDR3 nucleotide sequence: TGTGCCAGCAGCGTAACAGGAGCGTCGGGAAACACCATATATTTT.